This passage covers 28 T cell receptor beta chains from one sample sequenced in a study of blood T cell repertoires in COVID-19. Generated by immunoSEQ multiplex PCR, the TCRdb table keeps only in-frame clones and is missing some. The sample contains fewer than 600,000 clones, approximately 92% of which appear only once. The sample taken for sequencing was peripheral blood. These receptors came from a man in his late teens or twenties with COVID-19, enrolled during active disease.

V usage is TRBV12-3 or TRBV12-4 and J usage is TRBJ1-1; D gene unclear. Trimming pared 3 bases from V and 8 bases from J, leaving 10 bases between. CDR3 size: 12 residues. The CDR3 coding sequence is TGTGCCAGCAGTTTCCTAGGTTCGGAAGCTTTCTTT. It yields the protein CASSFLGSEAFF.

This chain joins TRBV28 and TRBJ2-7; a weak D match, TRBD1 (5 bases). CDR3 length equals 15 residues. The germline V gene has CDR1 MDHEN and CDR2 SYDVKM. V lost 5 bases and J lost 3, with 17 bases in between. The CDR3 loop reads CASSPHGASFYEQYF. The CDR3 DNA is TGTGCCAGCAGTCCCCATGGGGCCTCCTTCTACGAGCAGTACTTC. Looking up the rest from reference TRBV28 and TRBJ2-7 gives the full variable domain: DVKVTQSSRYLVKRTGEKVFLECVQDMDHENMFWYRQDPGLGLRLIYFSYDVKMKEKGDIPEGYSVSREKKERFSLILESASTNQTSMYLCASSPHGASFYEQYFGPGTRLTVT.

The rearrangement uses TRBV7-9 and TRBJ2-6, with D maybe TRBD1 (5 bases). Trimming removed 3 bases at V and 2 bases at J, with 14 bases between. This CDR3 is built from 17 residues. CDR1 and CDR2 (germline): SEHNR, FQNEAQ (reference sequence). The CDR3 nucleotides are TGTGCCAGCAGCTTTAGGGGCAGGACCCCTGGGGCCAACGTCCTGACTTTC. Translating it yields CASSFRGRTPGANVLTF. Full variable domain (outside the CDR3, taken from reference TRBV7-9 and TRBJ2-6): DTGVSQNPRHKITKRGQNVTFRCDPISEHNRLYWYRQTLGQGPEFLTYFQNEAQLEKSRLLSDRFSAERPKGSFSTLEIQRTEQGDSAMYLCASSFRGRTPGANVLTFGAGSRLTVL.

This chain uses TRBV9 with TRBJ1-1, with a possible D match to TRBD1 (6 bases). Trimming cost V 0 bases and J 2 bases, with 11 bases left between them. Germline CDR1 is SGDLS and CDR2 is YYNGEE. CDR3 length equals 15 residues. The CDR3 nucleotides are TGTGCCAGCAGCGTAGTGGCAGGGGTAAACACTGAAGCTTTCTTT. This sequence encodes CASSVVAGVNTEAFF.

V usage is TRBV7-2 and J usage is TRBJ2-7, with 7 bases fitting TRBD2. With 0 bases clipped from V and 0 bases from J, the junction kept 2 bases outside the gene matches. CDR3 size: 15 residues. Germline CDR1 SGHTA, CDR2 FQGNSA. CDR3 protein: CASSLATSASYEQYF. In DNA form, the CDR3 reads TGTGCCAGCAGCTTAGCCACTAGCGCCTCCTACGAGCAGTACTTC.

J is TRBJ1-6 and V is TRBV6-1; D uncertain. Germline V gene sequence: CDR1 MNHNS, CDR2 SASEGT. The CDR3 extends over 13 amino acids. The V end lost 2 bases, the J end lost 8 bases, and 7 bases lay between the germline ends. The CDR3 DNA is TGTGCCAGCAGTGAAATCGGGGATTCACCCCTCCACTTT. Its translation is CASSEIGDSPLHF.

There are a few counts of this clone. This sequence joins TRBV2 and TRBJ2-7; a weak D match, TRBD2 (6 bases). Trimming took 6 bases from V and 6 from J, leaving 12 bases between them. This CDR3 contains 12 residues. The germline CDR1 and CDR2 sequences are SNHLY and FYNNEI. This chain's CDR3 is CASRDYTPEQYF. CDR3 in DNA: TGTGCCAGCAGGGACTACACCCCCGAGCAGTACTTC.

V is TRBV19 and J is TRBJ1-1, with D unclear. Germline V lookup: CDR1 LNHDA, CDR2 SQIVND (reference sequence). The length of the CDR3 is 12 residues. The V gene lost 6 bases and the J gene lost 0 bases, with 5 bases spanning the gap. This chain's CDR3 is CASSPLNTEAFF. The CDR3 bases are TGTGCCAGTAGCCCATTGAACACTGAAGCTTTCTTT.

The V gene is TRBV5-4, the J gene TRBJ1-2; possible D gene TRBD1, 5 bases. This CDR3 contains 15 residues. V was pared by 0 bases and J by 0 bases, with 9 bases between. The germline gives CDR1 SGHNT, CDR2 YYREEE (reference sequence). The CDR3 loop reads CASSLGQRANYGYTF. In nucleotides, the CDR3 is TGTGCCAGCAGCTTGGGACAGCGAGCTAACTATGGCTACACCTTC.

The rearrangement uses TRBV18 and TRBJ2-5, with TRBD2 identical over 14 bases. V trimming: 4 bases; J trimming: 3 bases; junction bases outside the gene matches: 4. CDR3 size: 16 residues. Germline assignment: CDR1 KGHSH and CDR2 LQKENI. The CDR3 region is CASSHRLAGGEETQYF. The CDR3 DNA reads TGTGCCAGCTCACACCGACTAGCGGGAGGGGAAGAGACCCAGTACTTC. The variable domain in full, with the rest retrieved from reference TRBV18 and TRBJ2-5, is NAGVMQNPRHLVRRRGQEARLRCSPMKGHSHVYWYRQLPEEGLKFMVYLQKENIIDESGMPKERFSAEFPKEGPSILRIQQVVRGDSAAYFCASSHRLAGGEETQYFGPGTRLLVL.

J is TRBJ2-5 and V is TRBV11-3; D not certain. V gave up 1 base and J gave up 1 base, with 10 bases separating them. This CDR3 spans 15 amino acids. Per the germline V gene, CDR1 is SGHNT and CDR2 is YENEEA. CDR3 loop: CASSLGGSSQETQYF. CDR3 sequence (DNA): TGTGCCAGCAGCTTAGGTGGCAGTTCCCAAGAGACCCAGTACTTC.

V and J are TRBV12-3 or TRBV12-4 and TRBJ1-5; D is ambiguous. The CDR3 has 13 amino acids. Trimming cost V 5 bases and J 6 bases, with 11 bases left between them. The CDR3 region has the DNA TGTGCCAGCAGTGTCGGGGTGGGTCAGCCCCAGCATTTT. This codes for CASSVGVGQPQHF.

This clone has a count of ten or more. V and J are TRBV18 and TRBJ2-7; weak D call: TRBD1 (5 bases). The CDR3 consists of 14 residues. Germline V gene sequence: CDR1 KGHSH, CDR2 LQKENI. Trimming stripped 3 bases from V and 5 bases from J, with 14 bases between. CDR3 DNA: TGTGCCAGCTCACCTAGCAGGGCTCGGGACGAGCAGTACTTC. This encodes CASSPSRARDEQYF.

This CDR3 reads CASSFSGQGTMGYTF. CDR3 bases: TGTGCCAGCAGCTTCTCGGGACAGGGGACGATGGGCTACACCTTC. J is TRBJ1-2 and V is TRBV7-2; 10 bases are shared with TRBD1. The V and J ends lost 3 bases and 8 bases, in that order; junction bases with no gene match: 9. The germline CDR1 and CDR2 sequences are SGHTA and FQGNSA. CDR3 size: 15 residues.

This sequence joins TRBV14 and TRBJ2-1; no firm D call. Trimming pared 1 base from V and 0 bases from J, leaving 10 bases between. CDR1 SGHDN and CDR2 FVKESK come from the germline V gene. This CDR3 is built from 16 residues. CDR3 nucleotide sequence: TGTGCCAGCAGCCAAGGGGCGTTTAGCTCCTACAATGAGCAGTTCTTC. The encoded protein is CASSQGAFSSYNEQFF.

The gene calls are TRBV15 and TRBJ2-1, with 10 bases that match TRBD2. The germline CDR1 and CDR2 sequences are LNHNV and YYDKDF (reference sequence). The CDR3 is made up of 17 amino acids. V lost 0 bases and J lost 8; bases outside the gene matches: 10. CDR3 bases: TGTGCCACCAGCAGAGACGGTCCACTAGCGGGATCGTATGAGCAGTTCTTC. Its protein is CATSRDGPLAGSYEQFF. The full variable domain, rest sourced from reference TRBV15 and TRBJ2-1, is DAMVIQNPRYQVTQFGKPVTLSCSQTLNHNVMYWYQQKSSQAPKLLFHYYDKDFNNEADTPDNFQSRRPNTSFCFLDIRSPGLGDTAMYLCATSRDGPLAGSYEQFFGPGTRLTVL.

In DNA, the CDR3 is TGTGCCAGCCAGGTGGGAGGGGCGAAAGAGACCCAGTACTTC. Protein: CASQVGGAKETQYF. The chain links TRBV2 to TRBJ2-5; 7 bases align to TRBD2. This CDR3 contains 14 residues. Germline values: CDR1 SNHLY, CDR2 FYNNEI. With V trimmed by 8 bases and J by 3 bases, 9 bases remained unmatched.

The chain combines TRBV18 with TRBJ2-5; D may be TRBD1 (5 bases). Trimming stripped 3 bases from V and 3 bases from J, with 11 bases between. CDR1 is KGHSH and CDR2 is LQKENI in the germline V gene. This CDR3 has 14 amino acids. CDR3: CASSPYGQKETQYF. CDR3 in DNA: TGTGCCAGCTCACCTTATGGACAAAAAGAGACCCAGTACTTC.

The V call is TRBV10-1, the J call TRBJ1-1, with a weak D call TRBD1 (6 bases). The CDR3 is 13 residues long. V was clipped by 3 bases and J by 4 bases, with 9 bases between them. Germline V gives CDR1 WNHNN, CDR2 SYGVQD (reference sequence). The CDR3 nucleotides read TGCGCCAGCAGTGAACAGGGTCGCACTGAAGCTTTCTTT. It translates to CASSEQGRTEAFF.

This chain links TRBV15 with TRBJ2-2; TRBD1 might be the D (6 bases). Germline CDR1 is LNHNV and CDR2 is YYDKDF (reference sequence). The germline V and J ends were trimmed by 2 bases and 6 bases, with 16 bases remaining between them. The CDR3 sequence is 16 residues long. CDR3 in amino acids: CATSRLTGKFSGELFF. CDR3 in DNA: TGTGCCACCAGCAGACTAACAGGGAAATTCTCCGGGGAGCTGTTTTTT.

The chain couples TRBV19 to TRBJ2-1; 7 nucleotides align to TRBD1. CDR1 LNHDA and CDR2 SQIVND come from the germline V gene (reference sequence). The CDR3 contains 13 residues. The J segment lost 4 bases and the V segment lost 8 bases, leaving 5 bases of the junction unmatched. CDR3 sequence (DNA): TGTGCCAGTTCTCCGGGACAGTACAATGAGCAGTTCTTC. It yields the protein CASSPGQYNEQFF.

For the CDR3, the DNA is TGTGCCTGGAGTCCCTTAAAAAGAGGGACTAACACTGAAGCTTTCTTT. Translated, it gives CAWSPLKRGTNTEAFF. The chain couples TRBV30 to TRBJ1-1, with D perhaps matching TRBD1 (5 bases). The germline CDR1 and CDR2 sequences are GTSNPN and SVGIG (reference sequence). The CDR3 runs to 16 residues. The V gene lost 2 bases and the J gene lost 2 bases, with 18 bases spanning the gap.

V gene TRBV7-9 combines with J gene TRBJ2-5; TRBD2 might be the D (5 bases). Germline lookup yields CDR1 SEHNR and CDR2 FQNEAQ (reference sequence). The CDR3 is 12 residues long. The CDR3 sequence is CATRGFKETQYF. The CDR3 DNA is TGTGCAACGAGAGGGTTTAAAGAGACCCAGTACTTC.

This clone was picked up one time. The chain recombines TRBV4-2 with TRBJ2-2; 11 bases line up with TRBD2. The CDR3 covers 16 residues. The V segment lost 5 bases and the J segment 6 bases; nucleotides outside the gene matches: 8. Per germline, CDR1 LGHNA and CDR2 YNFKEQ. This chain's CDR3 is CASSSPSGRWAGELFF. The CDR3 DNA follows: TGTGCCAGCAGCTCTCCTAGCGGGAGGTGGGCCGGGGAGCTGTTTTTT.

The CDR3 region is CASSLGLAGTDTQYF. For the CDR3, the DNA is TGTGCCAGCAGCTTAGGGCTAGCGGGCACAGATACGCAGTATTTT. The chain carries TRBV7-7 and TRBJ2-3, with 7 nucleotides matching TRBD2. Per the germline V gene, CDR1 is SSHAT and CDR2 is FNYEAQ (reference sequence). This CDR3 comprises 15 residues. J gave up 1 base and V 1 base, and 2 bases lay outside the gene matches. Full variable domain (remainder filled in from reference TRBV7-7 and TRBJ2-3): GAGVSQSPRYKVTKRGQDVTLRCDPISSHATLYWYQQALGQGPEFLTYFNYEAQPDKSGLPSDRFSAERPEGSISTLTIQRTEQRDSAMYRCASSLGLAGTDTQYFGPGTRLTVL.

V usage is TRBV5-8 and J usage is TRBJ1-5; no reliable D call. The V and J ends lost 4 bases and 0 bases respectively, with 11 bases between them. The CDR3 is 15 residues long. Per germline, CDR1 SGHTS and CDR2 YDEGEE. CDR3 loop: CASSTDGNSNQPQHF. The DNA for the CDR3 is TGTGCCAGCAGCACCGACGGGAATAGCAATCAGCCCCAGCATTTT.

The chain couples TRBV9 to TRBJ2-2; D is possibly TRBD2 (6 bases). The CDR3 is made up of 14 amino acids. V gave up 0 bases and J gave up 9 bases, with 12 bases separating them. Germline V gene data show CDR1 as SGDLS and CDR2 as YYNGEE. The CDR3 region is CASSVGRGLRELFF. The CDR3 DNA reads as TGTGCCAGCAGCGTAGGACGGGGGTTGAGGGAGCTGTTTTTT.

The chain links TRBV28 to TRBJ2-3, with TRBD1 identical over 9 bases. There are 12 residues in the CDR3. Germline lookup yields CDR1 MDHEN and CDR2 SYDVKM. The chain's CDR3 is CVVQGAGDTQYF. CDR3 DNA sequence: TGTGTCGTACAGGGGGCAGGAGATACGCAGTATTTT.